This T cell receptor beta chain was found in a study of blood T cell repertoires in COVID-19 (dated by TCRdb to the early 2020s). Regarding the research as a whole: Samples covering the acute and convalescent phases of COVID-19 were provided by collaborators in the United States, Italy and Spain. A de-identified subject ID, COVID-19 status, age in years and sex were almost always included in the sample metadata. The material from the prospective study consisted of cDNA or gDNA derived from T cells, B-cell-depleted T cells, or PBMCs. Where available, HLA class I and class II types were taken from metadata supplied by the sample provider and were not determined by assay-based typing. The samples were drawn from two sources: the first 160 participants of the ongoing ImmuneRACE study, and fewer than 1,500 subjects contributed by 6 global collaborators. Deeply sampled blood TCRbeta repertoires from subjects exposed to, actively infected with, or recovered from COVID-19 were included in the dataset. The repertoires were made available in a free public database intended to serve as a resource for research on the immune response to SARS-CoV-2. The paper's findings and limits, for the study overall: The quantity of clinical and demographic metadata differed by source and by participant and was supplied without curation.

TCRbeta CDR3 regions were amplified from genomic DNA by means of the immunoSEQ Assay, a bias-controlled multiplex PCR. Per the source publication's procedure: The number of nucleated cells in each sample was estimated from the amplification of reference gene primers within the assay. Sequence reads were collapsed and filtered to measure the absolute abundance of every unique TCRbeta CDR3 rearrangement. For each sample, productive Simpson clonality was calculated by taking the square root of Simpson's diversity index across productive rearrangements. TCRdb re-hosts the immuneACCESS table, in-frame sequences only. Its copies lack some clones; in the studies checked, an unresolved V gene accounts for under half of them, and the cause for the rest is not known. D and trimming were read from the DNA, whereas the V and J calls and clone size are those reported in that table. For this sample there are about half a million clones; approximately 85% appear just once. Roughly 3.2% of the sample belongs to the ten largest clones.

CDR1 and CDR2 (LNHDA, SQIVND) derive from the germline V gene (reference sequence). V is cut by 5 bases and J by 3 bases, and the space between the germline ends is 13 bases. From the cysteine up to the phenylalanine, the CDR3 has a length of 14 residues. The only DNA kept is the CDR3, 42 bases in frame from the first base. The collaborating institutions used their own protocols to collect whole blood in K2EDTA tubes. Collaborator samples were shipped for TCRbeta analysis as frozen whole blood, isolated PBMCs, or DNA extracted from either sample type. With regard to this clone: Its antigen has not been determined. No base quality values were provided; no much bigger clone lies one nucleotide off.

This receptor was taken from a human donor in a cohort sampled during active COVID-19. The chain is encoded by TRBV19 joined to TRBJ1-1; a confident D gene designation cannot be given. Sequences were obtained from peripheral blood. At the DNA level, the sequence is TGTGCCAGTAGTTTTGCTCGGGGAGACACTGAAGCTTTCTTT. This codes for CASSFARGDTEAFF.